The T cell receptor (beta chain) under discussion was sequenced for a study of blood T cell repertoires in COVID-19. Study information: Samples representing acute and convalescent COVID-19 were sourced from the United States, Italy and Spain. Nucleic acid was either cDNA or gDNA, and it came from T cells, B-cell-depleted T cells, or PBMCs.

Germline CDR1 is SEHNR and CDR2 is FQNEAQ (reference sequence). This CDR3 has 11 amino acids. The V end lost 6 bases, the J end lost 5 bases, and 7 bases lay between the germline ends. Using immunoSEQ multiplex PCR, the repertoire was profiled, and TCRdb retains in-frame clones only, with some absent. Of about 280,000 clones listed, approximately 84% are singletons. The source material was peripheral blood. The receptor comes from a woman aged 25-40 years who had recovered from COVID-19. The genes are TRBV7-9 and TRBJ2-5, with D perhaps matching TRBD2 (5 bases). CDR3 amino acids: CASRTGETQYF. CDR3 DNA sequence: TGTGCCAGCAGGACGGGGGAGACCCAGTACTTC.